This record covers a single T cell receptor (beta chain). No antigen is known for it. Random hexamers were used to reverse transcribe roughly 0.5 to 1 ug of RNA. TCRdb re-called the immunoSEQ multiplex PCR reads with MiXCR, one entry per CDR3 protein. The repertoire holds tens of thousands of distinct CDR3 sequences, with 95% to 97% as singletons. The source of the sample is a study of CD8 T cells in Susac syndrome. Study-wide background: Blood was drawn from patients with Susac syndrome. At that point, they were therapy-naive, on corticosteroids, or on intravenous immunoglobulin alone.

TCR beta from blood CD8+ and CD4+ T cells was sequenced. Findings and limits, study-wide: Roughly 5 Susac-specific public clones appeared in CD8+ TEMRA repertoires, and some 15 in total CD8+ repertoires. Clonal expansion of Susac CD8+ cells peaked in TEMRA cells, and it also peaked in active patients.

With V trimmed by 7 bases and J by 4 bases, 1 base remained unmatched. The CDR3 sequence is 12 residues long. The germline CDR1 and CDR2 sequences are SQVTM and ANQGSEA. Sequencing was done on a sample of CD8+ T cells from PBMCs. This sequence was found in a human donor with Susac syndrome. The J gene is TRBJ1-1, the V gene TRBV29-1; 12 bases line up with TRBD1. The CDR3 here is CSGDRGPTEAFF. DNA for the CDR3: TGCAGCGGGGACAGGGGGCCCACTGAAGCTTTCTTT.